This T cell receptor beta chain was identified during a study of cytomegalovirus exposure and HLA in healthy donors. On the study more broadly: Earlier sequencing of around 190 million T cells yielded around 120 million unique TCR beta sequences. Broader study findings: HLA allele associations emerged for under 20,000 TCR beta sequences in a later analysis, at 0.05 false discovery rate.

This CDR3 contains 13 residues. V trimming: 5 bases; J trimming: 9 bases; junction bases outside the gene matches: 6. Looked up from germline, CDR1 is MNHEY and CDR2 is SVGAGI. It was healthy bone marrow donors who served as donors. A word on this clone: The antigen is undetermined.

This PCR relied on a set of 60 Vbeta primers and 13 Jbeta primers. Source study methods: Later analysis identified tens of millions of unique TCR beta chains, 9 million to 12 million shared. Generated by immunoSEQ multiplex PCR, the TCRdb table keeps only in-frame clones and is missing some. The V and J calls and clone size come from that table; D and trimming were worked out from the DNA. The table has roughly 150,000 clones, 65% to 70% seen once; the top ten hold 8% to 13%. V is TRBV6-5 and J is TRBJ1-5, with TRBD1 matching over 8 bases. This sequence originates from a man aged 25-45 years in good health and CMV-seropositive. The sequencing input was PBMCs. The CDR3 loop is CASSPDRGGPQHF. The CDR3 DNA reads TGTGCCAGCAGTCCCGACAGGGGAGGGCCCCAGCATTTT.